This paragraph covers one T cell receptor beta chain sequence. Its antigen has not been determined. Qualities for individual bases were not recorded, and no much larger clone is one base off. Healthy HIV-negative adults with no recently reported acute infections or vaccinations were included as donors. Every donor was a Caucasian adult living in Nashville, Tennessee, USA. Magnetic negative selection was used to enrich CD4+ T cells, after which naive cells were positively selected on CD45RA and the negative fraction became the memory subset. After blood collection by leukapheresis, PBMCs were isolated using Ficoll-Histopaque density gradient centrifugation and then cryopreserved in the vapor phase of liquid nitrogen. Analytical flow cytometry was used to check the purity and quantity of every magnetically sorted T cell population. Genomic DNA was isolated from each sorted fraction and quantified by UV absorbance on a Nanodrop 2000c.

CDR1 and CDR2, per the germline V gene, are SGHVS and FQNEAQ. Including the terminal cysteine and phenylalanine, the CDR3 comprises 14 residues. Only CDR3 DNA remains: 42 bases, in frame from the first base. V has 5 bases trimmed and J has 5 bases trimmed; junction bases matching no gene number 3. These data come from a study of shared clonotypes between healthy human individuals (TCRdb year 2020). With regard to the full study: Three men and a couple of women, aged 18 to 49 years, made up the cohort. To estimate repertoire size and how much clonotype sharing occurs between individuals, the study deeply sequenced the blood TCR repertoires of several healthy adults. For each donor, CD4 naive and CD4 memory were each run on three plates, CD8 naive on two plates, and CD8 memory on one plate. Between about 0.8 and 8.9 billion PBMCs per donor were obtained by leukapheresis. Different laboratories and diverse techniques were used to prepare libraries and sequence TCR repertoires, to increase sequencing depth and limit assay-specific biases. Paper-wide results and their limitations: Rarefaction of sorted-subset datasets indicated incomplete sequencing despite the large sequencing depth. Pairwise subsampling indicated that sequencing depth was expected to affect the degree of clonotype sharing among donors. Larger estimated clonotype richness was generally found for naive subsets than for memory subsets. Compared with non-shared clonotypes, clonotypes shared by all four sorted-subset donors had higher generation probabilities. Sharing across a handful of donors was observed for around 5% of naive CD4, 3% to 4% of naive CD8, 2% to 2.5% of memory CD4, and 0.4% of memory CD8 clonotypes. Because the study included a small number of donors, the genetic and exposure-history diversity represented was limited. Sampling was limited to blood, and TCR repertoires in tissue likely differ from TCR repertoires in blood.

Using the deep immunoSEQ assay, TCR CDR3 regions were amplified from genomic DNA by multiplex PCR. Extracted genomic DNA from each cell subset was spread evenly across all wells of several immunoSEQ 96-well plates, with each plate serving as a replicate. Each replicate PCR for sorted subsets received about 200 ng genomic DNA, equal to 28,000 or so T cell genomes. Purified libraries were quantified with a Qubit 3.0 fluorometer, sized on a Bioanalyzer 2100, and re-quantified with the KAPA Library Quantification kit. Each immunoSEQ 96-well plate was sequenced on its own single-read 150-cycle Illumina NextSeq 550 flow cell. Per the original workflow: Because the immunoSEQ output held only junctional sequences and lacked quality scores, the filtering could not match the filtering applied to full-length reads. Sequences were annotated with PyIR, a Python wrapper for IgBLAST v1.9, and V/J genes and CDR3 were assigned using IMGT germline references. Reads were removed for weak V/J assignments (E-value above 1e-6), missing CDR3, stop codons, out-of-frame junctions, or ambiguous translated residues. V3J clonotypes were defined by identical inferred V gene, J gene, and CDR3 amino acid sequence. To compute the percentage overlap between repertoires, the number of shared unique clonotypes was divided by the size of the smaller repertoire. Richness of each repertoire was evaluated using RTK rarefaction, the Chao1 estimator, and Recon v2.1 estimates of unobserved clonotypes. For all TCRbeta clonotypes obtained by the gDNA method from a few donors, generation probabilities were computed with OLGA. This is the immuneACCESS table as TCRdb keeps it, with only in-frame sequences that have V and J called. A part of the clones is gone; compared with another copy, unresolved V genes explain less than half, and the rest is unexplained. The D gene and trimming were derived from the DNA, and the V and J assignments and clone size from that table. Here the sample has approximately 720,000 clones; about three quarters occur a single time. The ten largest clonotypes hold approximately 2% of the sample.

The sequence joins TRBV7-8 to TRBJ1-1, with 12 bases matching TRBD1. Sequencing was performed on memory CD4+ T cells sorted from blood. The sample's cell subset or site label, in plain terms: CD45RA-negative fraction. The clonotype originates from a woman in her 30s in good health. The nucleotides are TGTGCCAGCAGCCGGGACAGGGGGCGGACTGAAGCTTTCTTT. This sequence encodes CASSRDRGRTEAFF.